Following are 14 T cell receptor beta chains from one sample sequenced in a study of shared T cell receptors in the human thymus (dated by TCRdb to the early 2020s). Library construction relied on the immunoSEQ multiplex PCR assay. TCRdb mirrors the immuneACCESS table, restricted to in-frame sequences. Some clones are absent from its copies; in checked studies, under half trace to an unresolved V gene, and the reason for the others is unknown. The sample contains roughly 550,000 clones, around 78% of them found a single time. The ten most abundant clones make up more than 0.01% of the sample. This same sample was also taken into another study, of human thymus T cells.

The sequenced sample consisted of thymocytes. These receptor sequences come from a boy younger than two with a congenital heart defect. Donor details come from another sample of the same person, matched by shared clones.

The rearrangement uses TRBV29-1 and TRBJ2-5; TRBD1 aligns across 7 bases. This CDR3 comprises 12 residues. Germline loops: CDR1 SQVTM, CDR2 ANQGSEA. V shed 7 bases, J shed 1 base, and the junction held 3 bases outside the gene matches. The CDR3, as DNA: TGCAGCGCCTGGGACAGCCAAGAGACCCAGTACTTC. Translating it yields CSAWDSQETQYF.

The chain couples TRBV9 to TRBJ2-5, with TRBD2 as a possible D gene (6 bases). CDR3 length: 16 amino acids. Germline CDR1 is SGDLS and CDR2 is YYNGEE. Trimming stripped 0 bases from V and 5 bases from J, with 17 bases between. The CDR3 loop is CASSVGGGAGRETQYF. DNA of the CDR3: TGTGCCAGCAGCGTAGGTGGAGGGGCAGGGAGGGAGACCCAGTACTTC. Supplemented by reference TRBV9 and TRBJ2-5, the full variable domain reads DSGVTQTPKHLITATGQRVTLRCSPRSGDLSVYWYQQSLDQGLQFLIQYYNGEERAKGNILERFSAQQFPDLHSELNLSSLELGDSALYFCASSVGGGAGRETQYFGPGTRLLVL.

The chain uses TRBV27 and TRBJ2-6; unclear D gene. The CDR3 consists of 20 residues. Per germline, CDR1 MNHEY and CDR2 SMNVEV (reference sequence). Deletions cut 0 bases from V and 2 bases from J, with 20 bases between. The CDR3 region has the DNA TGTGCCAGCAGTTTATCCCCGAATTTCGGGTCCCCAACTGGGGCCAACGTCCTGACTTTC. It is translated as CASSLSPNFGSPTGANVLTF.

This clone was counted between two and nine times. The CDR3 region is CSVETSGIANTGELFF. In nucleotides, the CDR3 is TGCAGCGTTGAGACTAGCGGGATCGCGAACACCGGGGAGCTGTTTTTT. The rearrangement uses TRBV29-1 and TRBJ2-2; 11 bases are a match to TRBD2. Trimming removed 3 bases from V and 0 bases from J; junction bases left unmatched: 3. Germline CDR1 SQVTM, CDR2 ANQGSEA. The length of the CDR3 is 16 residues.

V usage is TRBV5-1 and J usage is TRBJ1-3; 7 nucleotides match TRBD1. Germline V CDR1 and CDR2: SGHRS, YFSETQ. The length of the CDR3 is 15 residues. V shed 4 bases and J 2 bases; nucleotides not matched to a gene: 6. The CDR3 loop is CASSGGGFAGNTIYF. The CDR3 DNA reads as TGCGCCAGCAGCGGAGGGGGCTTCGCTGGAAACACCATATATTTT.

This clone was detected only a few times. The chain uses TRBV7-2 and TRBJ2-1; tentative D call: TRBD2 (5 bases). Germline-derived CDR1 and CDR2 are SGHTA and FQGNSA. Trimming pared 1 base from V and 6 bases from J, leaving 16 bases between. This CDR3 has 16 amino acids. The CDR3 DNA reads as TGTGCCAGCAGCTTAGGTAATAGCGAGGCCTCCAATGAGCAGTTCTTC. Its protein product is CASSLGNSEASNEQFF.

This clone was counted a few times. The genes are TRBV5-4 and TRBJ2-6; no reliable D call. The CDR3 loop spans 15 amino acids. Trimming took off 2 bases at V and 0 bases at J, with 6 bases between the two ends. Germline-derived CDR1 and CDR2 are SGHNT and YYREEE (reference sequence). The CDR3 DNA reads TGTGCCAGCAGCTTTGGCCACTCTGGGGCCAACGTCCTGACTTTC. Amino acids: CASSFGHSGANVLTF.

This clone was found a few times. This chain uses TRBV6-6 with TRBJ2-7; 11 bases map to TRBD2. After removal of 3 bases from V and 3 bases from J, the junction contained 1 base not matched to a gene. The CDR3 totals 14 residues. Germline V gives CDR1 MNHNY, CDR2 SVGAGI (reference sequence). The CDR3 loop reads CASSYGTSGYEQYF. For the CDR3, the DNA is TGTGCCAGCAGTTATGGGACTAGCGGCTACGAGCAGTACTTC.

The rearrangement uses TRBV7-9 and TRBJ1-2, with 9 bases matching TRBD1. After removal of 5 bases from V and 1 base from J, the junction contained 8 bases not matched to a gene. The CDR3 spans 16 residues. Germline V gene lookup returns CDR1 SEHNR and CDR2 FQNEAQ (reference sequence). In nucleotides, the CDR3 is TGTGCCAGCAGCACCGGGACAGGGCCATTTAACTATGGCTACACCTTC. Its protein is CASSTGTGPFNYGYTF.

The CDR3 spells CASSLDTYYGYTF. In DNA form, the CDR3 reads TGTGCCAGCAGCCTCGACACCTACTATGGCTACACCTTC. J is TRBJ1-2 and V is TRBV28; D gene ambiguous. Trimming took off 6 bases at V and 3 bases at J, with 11 bases between the two ends. Germline V gives CDR1 MDHEN, CDR2 SYDVKM. This CDR3 region has 13 residues.

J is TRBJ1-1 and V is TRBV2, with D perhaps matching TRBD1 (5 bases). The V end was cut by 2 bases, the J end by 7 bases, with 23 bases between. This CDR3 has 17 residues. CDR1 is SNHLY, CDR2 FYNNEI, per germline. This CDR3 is CASSEPSSRGGADEAFF. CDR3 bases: TGTGCCAGCAGTGAACCATCTTCGCGCGGCGGGGCGGATGAAGCTTTCTTT.

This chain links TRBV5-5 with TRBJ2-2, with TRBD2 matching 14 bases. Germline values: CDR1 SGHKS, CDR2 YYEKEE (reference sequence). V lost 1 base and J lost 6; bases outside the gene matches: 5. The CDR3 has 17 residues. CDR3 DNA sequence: TGTGCCAGCAGCTTGTCGGGACTAGCGGGAGTGTCCGGGGAGCTGTTTTTT. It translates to CASSLSGLAGVSGELFF. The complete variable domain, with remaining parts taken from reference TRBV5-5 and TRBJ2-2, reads DAGVTQSPTHLIKTRGQQVTLRCSPISGHKSVSWYQQVLGQGPQFIFQYYEKEERGRGNFPDRFSARQFPNYSSELNVNALLLGDSALYLCASSLSGLAGVSGELFFGEGSRLTVL.

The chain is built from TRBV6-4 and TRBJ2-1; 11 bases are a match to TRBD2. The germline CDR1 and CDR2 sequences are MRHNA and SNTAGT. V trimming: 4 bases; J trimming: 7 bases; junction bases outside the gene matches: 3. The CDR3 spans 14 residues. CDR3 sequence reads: CASSAASGRNEQFF. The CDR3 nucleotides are TGTGCCAGCAGTGCGGCTAGCGGGAGGAATGAGCAGTTCTTC.

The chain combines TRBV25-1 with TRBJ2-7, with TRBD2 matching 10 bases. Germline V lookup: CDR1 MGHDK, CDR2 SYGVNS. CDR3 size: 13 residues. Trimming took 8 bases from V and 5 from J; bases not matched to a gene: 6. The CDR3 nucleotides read TGTGCCAGCGGGAGCGGGAGGGCCCACGAGCAGTACTTC. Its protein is CASGSGRAHEQYF.